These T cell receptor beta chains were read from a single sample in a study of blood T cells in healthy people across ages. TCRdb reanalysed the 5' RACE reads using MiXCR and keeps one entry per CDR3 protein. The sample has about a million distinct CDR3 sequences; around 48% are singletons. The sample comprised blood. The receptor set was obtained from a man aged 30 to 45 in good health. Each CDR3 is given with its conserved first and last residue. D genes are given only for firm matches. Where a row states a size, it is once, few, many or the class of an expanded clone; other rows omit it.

TGTGCCAGCGGCCAAGGTCAGAGGGGCTACGACGAGCAGTACTTC | CASGQGQRGYDEQYF | NA | NA | TRBJ2-7 | TRBV4-2
TGCAGTGCTAGGATAGTGGAGCGGATCTCCTACGAGCAGTTCTTC | CSARIVERISYEQFF | NA | NA | TRBJ2-1 | TRBV20-1
TGTGCCAGTCACGGGCACAGGGACGGTGGCTACACCTTC | CASHGHRDGGYTF | NA | once | TRBJ1-2 | TRBV27
TGTGCCAGCAGTTCCCATTTGGGCGGGGGGAAGTTCACAGATACGCAGTATTTT | CASSSHLGGGKFTDTQYF | TRBD2 | NA | TRBJ2-3 | TRBV28
TGTGCCAGCAGCGTTTCGGACAGCTCCTACGAGCAGTACTTC | CASSVSDSSYEQYF | NA | NA | TRBJ2-7 | TRBV9
TGCGCCAGCAGCCAAGATGTGTACAGGGGGTCGGATAATTCACCCCTCCACTTT | CASSQDVYRGSDNSPLHF | TRBD1 | NA | TRBJ1-6 | TRBV4-3
TGTGCCAGCATCCCCGCCGGGTCAGCCTACAATGAGCAGTTCTTC | CASIPAGSAYNEQFF | NA | once | TRBJ2-1 | TRBV6-2/TRBV6-3
TGTGCCAGCAGGGGATCCGGTATAGGAGAGACCCAGTACTTC | CASRGSGIGETQYF | NA | NA | TRBJ2-5 | TRBV12-3/TRBV12-4
TGTGCCACCAGTGATAAAGGCAGTAATAGCAATCAGCCCCAGCATTTT | CATSDKGSNSNQPQHF | NA | NA | TRBJ1-5 | TRBV24-1
TGTGCCAGCAGCCCAGGACCTGGACGGAACTCCTACGAGCAGTACTTC | CASSPGPGRNSYEQYF | NA | NA | TRBJ2-7 | TRBV7-9
TGTGCCAGCAGCAACAGACAGAGCACAGATACGCAGTATTTT | CASSNRQSTDTQYF | NA | few | TRBJ2-3 | TRBV7-3
TGTGCCAGCAGCCAATCCAAGTTCAGCTACAATGAGCAGTTCTTC | CASSQSKFSYNEQFF | NA | NA | TRBJ2-1 | TRBV14
TGCGCCAGCAGCCACCCAAGGGACGGGCTCCCCTACAATGAGCAGTACTTC | CASSHPRDGLPYNEQYF | NA | NA | TRBJ2-7 | TRBV4-3
TGTGCCAGCAGTTATCTCCTAGCGGGGGAATCAGATACGCAGTATTTT | CASSYLLAGESDTQYF | TRBD2 | few | TRBJ2-3 | TRBV27
TGTGCCAGCACTGAGGACAGGGCCGTGAGGCCCCAGCATTTT | CASTEDRAVRPQHF | TRBD1 | NA | TRBJ1-5 | TRBV6-1
TGTGCCAGCGGGGGTTCCGGGGGTGGAACAGATACGCAGTATTTT | CASGGSGGGTDTQYF | NA | few | TRBJ2-3 | TRBV28
TGTGCTAGCAGCCGCCGACGGGTGGGGGATGAGCAGTTCTTC | CASSRRRVGDEQFF | NA | few | TRBJ2-1 | TRBV7-7
TGTGCCAGCAGTGTCCGGGACGGGTACAATGAGCAGTTCTTC | CASSVRDGYNEQFF | NA | NA | TRBJ2-1 | TRBV6-5
TGTGCCAGCAGGTCCAGGGTAGGCTACGAGCAGTTCTTC | CASRSRVGYEQFF | NA | NA | TRBJ2-1 | TRBV27
TGTGCCAGCAGTGAATACAGGGGGAATGAAAAACTGTTTTTT | CASSEYRGNEKLFF | TRBD1 | NA | TRBJ1-4 | TRBV2
TGTGCCAGCAGTTACTCGGACAGGGGTATCTACGAGCAGTACTTC | CASSYSDRGIYEQYF | TRBD1 | few | TRBJ2-7 | TRBV6-5
TGTGCCAGCAGCTTAGTCAGGGCGGGGAGTGGCTACACCTTC | CASSLVRAGSGYTF | NA | many | TRBJ1-2 | TRBV7-2
TGTGTCTGGAGTGTTAGAGGGGATAATTCACCCCTCCACTTT | CVWSVRGDNSPLHF | NA | NA | TRBJ1-6 | TRBV30
TGTGCCAGCAGTTACTCGGGGGGACTAGCGGGGGTTTACGAGCAGTACTTC | CASSYSGGLAGVYEQYF | TRBD2 | NA | TRBJ2-7 | TRBV6-7
TGTGCCAGCAGCCAAGGATGGGGGGAAACCTACGAGCAGTACTTC | CASSQGWGETYEQYF | NA | NA | TRBJ2-7 | TRBV14
TGCGCCAGCAGCTTGGAGGCCTCCTGGGATGGCTACACCTTC | CASSLEASWDGYTF | NA | many | TRBJ1-2 | TRBV5-1
TGTGCCAGAGACGAGGGGGGGGACAATGAGCAGTTCTTC | CARDEGGDNEQFF | NA | NA | TRBJ2-1 | TRBV25-1
TGTGCCAGCAGACCGGAGGGGGCGCCGAGGAAGGGCTACACCTTC | CASRPEGAPRKGYTF | TRBD1 | NA | TRBJ1-2 | TRBV27
TGTGCCAGCAGCTTGGACAGATATGGCTACACCTTC | CASSLDRYGYTF | NA | many | TRBJ1-2 | TRBV7-2
TGTGCCAGCAGTGCCGGACTAGCGGGGGAAGAGACCCAGTACTTC | CASSAGLAGEETQYF | TRBD2 | few | TRBJ2-5 | TRBV6-5
TGTGCCAGCAGTTCAAGGGGGCGACTTAATGAAAAACTGTTTTTT | CASSSRGRLNEKLFF | TRBD1 | NA | TRBJ1-4 | TRBV6-5
TGCGCCAGCAGCCAAGTGGCGGGGGGCCGGGTTGGAAGCTCCTACAATGAGCAGTTCTTC | CASSQVAGGRVGSSYNEQFF | TRBD2 | few | TRBJ2-1 | TRBV4-3
TGTGCCAGCAGCGCCCTCGCGGGGGCATACTCCTACAATGAGCAGTTATTC | CASSALAGAYSYNEQLF | NA | NA | TRBJ2-1 | TRBV9
TGCAGCGTTATGATGGCGAACTCCCCTTGGTCCGAGCAGTACTTC | CSVMMANSPWSEQYF | NA | NA | TRBJ2-7 | TRBV29-1
TGTGCCAGCAGCTTAGTTACAGGGCTGAAGGATCAGCCCCAGCATTTT | CASSLVTGLKDQPQHF | NA | NA | TRBJ1-5 | TRBV7-9
TGCAGTGCTAGAGTGCCCATTGCAAGCTCCTACAATGAGCAGTTCTTC | CSARVPIASSYNEQFF | NA | NA | TRBJ2-1 | TRBV20-1
TGTGCCAGCAGTCATTCGGGGAGGGAAGATGAGCAGTTCTTC | CASSHSGREDEQFF | TRBD2 | NA | TRBJ2-1 | TRBV6-4
TGCAGTGCTACCGCCCGGGACTCACTTAGCTACGAGCAGTACTTC | CSATARDSLSYEQYF | NA | few | TRBJ2-7 | TRBV20-1
TGCAGCGTTGAGGGACTAGCATCCCGGGATACGCAGTATTTT | CSVEGLASRDTQYF | TRBD2 | NA | TRBJ2-3 | TRBV29-1
TGTGCCAGCAGTGATTGGGACATCGAGACCCAGTACTTC | CASSDWDIETQYF | NA | NA | TRBJ2-5 | TRBV25-1
TGTGCCAGCAGTGGGGGTCTCTCCAACACTGGAGCTTTCTTT | CASSGGLSNTGAFF | NA | NA | TRBJ1-1 | TRBV12-3/TRBV12-4
TGCAGTGCTAAAGCTAGCGGGGAGCTTTACGAGCAGTACTTC | CSAKASGELYEQYF | TRBD2 | few | TRBJ2-7 | TRBV20-1
TGTGCCAGCAGCCCCCGTGCGAACACTGAAGCTTTCTTT | CASSPRANTEAFF | NA | many | TRBJ1-1 | TRBV3-1
TGTGCCAGCACCCGGGACAGTGGCACAGATACGCAGTATTTT | CASTRDSGTDTQYF | TRBD1 | few | TRBJ2-3 | TRBV2
TGTGCCAGCGCCCTGACTTCCTACAACGAGCAGTTCTTC | CASALTSYNEQFF | NA | NA | TRBJ2-1 | TRBV27
TGCAGTGCTGAAGACCCAGGGGCTTATAATTCACCCCTCCACTTT | CSAEDPGAYNSPLHF | NA | NA | TRBJ1-6 | TRBV20-1